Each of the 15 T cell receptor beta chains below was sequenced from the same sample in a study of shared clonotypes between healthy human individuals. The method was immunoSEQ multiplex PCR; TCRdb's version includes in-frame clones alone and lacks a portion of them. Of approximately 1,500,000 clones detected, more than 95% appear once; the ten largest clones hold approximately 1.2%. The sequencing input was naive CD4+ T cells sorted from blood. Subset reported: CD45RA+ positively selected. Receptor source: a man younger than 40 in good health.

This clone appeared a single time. The CDR3 is CASSSGEYTREQYF. CDR3 nucleotide sequence: TGTGCCAGCAGCTCGGGGGAGTATACAAGGGAGCAGTACTTC. The rearrangement joins TRBV7-1 to TRBJ2-7; D may be TRBD1 or TRBD2 (5 bases each). TRBV7-1 is reported as an ORF; its role is uncertain. V dropped 3 bases and J dropped 7 bases, with 16 bases sitting between them. The CDR3 has 14 amino acids.

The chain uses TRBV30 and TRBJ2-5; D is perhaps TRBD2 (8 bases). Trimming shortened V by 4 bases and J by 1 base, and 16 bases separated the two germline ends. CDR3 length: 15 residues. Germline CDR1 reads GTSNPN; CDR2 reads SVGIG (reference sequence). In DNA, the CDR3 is TGTGCCTGGAACGGGGGGGGGACAGTCCAAGAGACCCAGTACTTC. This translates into CAWNGGGTVQETQYF.

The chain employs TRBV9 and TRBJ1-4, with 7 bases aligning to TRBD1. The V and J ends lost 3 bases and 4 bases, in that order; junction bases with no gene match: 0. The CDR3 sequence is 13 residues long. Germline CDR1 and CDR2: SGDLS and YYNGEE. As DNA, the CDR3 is TGTGCCAGCAGCGGACAGGGTAATGAAAAACTGTTTTTT. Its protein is CASSGQGNEKLFF. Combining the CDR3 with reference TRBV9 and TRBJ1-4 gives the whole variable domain DSGVTQTPKHLITATGQRVTLRCSPRSGDLSVYWYQQSLDQGLQFLIQYYNGEERAKGNILERFSAQQFPDLHSELNLSSLELGDSALYFCASSGQGNEKLFFGSGTQLSVL.

As DNA, the CDR3 is TGTGCCAGTAGTATAGAAAAGAGCTCCTACAATGAGCAGTTCTTC. Its translation is CASSIEKSSYNEQFF. This chain connects TRBV19 to TRBJ2-1, with D uncertain. Germline-derived CDR1 and CDR2 are LNHDA and SQIVND (reference sequence). This CDR3 is built from 15 residues. Trimming removed 0 bases from V and 0 bases from J, with 6 bases in between.

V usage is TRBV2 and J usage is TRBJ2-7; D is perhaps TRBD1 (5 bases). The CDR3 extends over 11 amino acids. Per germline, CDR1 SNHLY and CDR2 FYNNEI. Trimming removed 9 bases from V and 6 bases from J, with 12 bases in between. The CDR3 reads CASREGVEQYF. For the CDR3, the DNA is TGTGCCAGTAGAGAAGGGGTCGAGCAGTACTTC.

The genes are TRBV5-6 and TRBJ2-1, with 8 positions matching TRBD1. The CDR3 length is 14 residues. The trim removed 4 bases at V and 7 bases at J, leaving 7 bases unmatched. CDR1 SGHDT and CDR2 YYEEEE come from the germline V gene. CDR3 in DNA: TGTGCCAGCAGCAAACCGGGACAGGTTAATGAGCAGTTCTTC. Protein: CASSKPGQVNEQFF.

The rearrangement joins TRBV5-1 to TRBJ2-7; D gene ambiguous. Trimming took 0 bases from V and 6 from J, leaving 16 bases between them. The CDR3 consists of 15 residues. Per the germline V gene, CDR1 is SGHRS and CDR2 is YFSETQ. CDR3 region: CASSLEGTPVGEQYF. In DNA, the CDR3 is TGCGCCAGCAGCTTGGAGGGCACGCCGGTGGGCGAGCAGTACTTC.

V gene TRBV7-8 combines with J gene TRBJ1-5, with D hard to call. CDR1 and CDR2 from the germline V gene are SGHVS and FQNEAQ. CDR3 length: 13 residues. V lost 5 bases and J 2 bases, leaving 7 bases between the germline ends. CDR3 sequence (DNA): TGTGCCAGCAGCAAGGACCGCAATCAGCCCCAGCATTTT. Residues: CASSKDRNQPQHF. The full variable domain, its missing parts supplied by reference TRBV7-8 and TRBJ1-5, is GAGVSQSPRYKVAKRGQDVALRCDPISGHVSLFWYQQALGQGPEFLTYFQNEAQLDKSGLPSDRFFAERPEGSVSTLKIQRTQQEDSAVYLCASSKDRNQPQHFGDGTRLSIL.

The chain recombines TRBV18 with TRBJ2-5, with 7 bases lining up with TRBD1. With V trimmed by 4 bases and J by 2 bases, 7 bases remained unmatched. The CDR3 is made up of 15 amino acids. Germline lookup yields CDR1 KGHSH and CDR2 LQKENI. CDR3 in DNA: TGTGCCAGCTCACAAACCGGGACAGAGCAAGAGACCCAGTACTTC. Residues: CASSQTGTEQETQYF.

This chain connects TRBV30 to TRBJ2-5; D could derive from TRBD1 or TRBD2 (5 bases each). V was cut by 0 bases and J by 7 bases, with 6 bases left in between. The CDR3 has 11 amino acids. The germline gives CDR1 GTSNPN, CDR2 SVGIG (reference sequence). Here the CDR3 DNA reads TGTGCCTGGAGTGTCGGGACGACCCAGTACTTC. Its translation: CAWSVGTTQYF.

DNA of the CDR3: TGTGCCACCAGCAGAGATCGAAGGGTGCACGAGCAGTACTTC. This encodes CATSRDRRVHEQYF. This chain joins TRBV15 and TRBJ2-7; no firm D call. Germline values: CDR1 LNHNV, CDR2 YYDKDF (reference sequence). V was pared by 0 bases and J by 5 bases, with 11 bases between. The CDR3 has 14 residues.

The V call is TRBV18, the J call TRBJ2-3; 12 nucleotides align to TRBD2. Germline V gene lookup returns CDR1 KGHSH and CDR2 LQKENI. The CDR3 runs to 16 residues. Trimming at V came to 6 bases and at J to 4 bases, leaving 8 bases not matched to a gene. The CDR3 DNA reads TGTGCCAGCTCTACGGGCGGGACTAGCGGGTCAGATACGCAGTATTTT. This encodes CASSTGGTSGSDTQYF.

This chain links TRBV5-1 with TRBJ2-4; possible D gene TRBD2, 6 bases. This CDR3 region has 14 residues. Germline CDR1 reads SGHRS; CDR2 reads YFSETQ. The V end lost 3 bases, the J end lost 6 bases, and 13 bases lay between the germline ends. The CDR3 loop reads CASSYGSASNIQYF. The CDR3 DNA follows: TGCGCCAGCAGCTACGGGAGTGCCTCAAACATTCAGTACTTC.

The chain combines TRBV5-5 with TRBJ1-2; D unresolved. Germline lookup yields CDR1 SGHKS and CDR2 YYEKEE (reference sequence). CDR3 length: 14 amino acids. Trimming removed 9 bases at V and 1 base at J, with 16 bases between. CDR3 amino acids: CATKFRPVNYGYTF. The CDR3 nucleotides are TGTGCCACCAAATTCCGACCGGTTAACTATGGCTACACCTTC.

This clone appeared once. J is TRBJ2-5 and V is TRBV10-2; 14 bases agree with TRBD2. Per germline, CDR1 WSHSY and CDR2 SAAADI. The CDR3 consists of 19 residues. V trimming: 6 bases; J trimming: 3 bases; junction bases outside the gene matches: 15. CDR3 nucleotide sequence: TGCGCCAGCAGGCCATGGGGGACTAGCGGGGGCCGGGGGAAAGAGACCCAGTACTTC. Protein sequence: CASRPWGTSGGRGKETQYF.